One T cell receptor beta chain is described in this entry. In the authors' methods: Estimated nucleated cell counts came from reference gene primer amplification. The data were produced by immunoSEQ multiplex PCR, yet TCRdb's version contains in-frame clones alone and is incomplete. That table furnishes V, J and clone size, whereas the DNA furnished D and trimming. The sample has fewer than 150,000 clones, over 75% seen once. Per the germline V gene, CDR1 is MDHEN and CDR2 is SYDVKM. V shed 4 bases and J shed 5 bases, with 17 bases lying between them. The CDR3 consists of 15 residues. The data are from a study of blood T cell repertoires in COVID-19. Study-level information: COVID-19 samples, acute and convalescent, were from the United States, Italy and Spain. The analysed material was cDNA or gDNA that came from T cells, B-cell-depleted T cells, or PBMCs.

The sample consisted of peripheral blood. The clonotype was recovered from a man aged 50 to 59 with acute or convalescent COVID-19. V usage is TRBV28 and J usage is TRBJ1-2; D unclear. CDR3 coding DNA: TGTGCCAGCAGTTCTATAGTAATTCGGGGTTATGGCTACACCTTC. Protein sequence: CASSSIVIRGYGYTF.